These 30 T cell receptor beta chains share one sample of origin, sequenced in a study of blood T cell repertoires in COVID-19. Some clones are missing from TCRdb's copy, which holds only in-frame ones; the method was immunoSEQ multiplex PCR. The sample has approximately 170,000 clones, less than 80% seen once; the top ten hold around 19%. The sample consisted of PBMCs or T cells enriched from blood (not recorded which). The receptors stem from a woman aged 65 to 85 in a cohort exposed to, infected with or recovered from COVID-19 (not recorded which).

This sequence joins TRBV27 and TRBJ2-5, with 10 bases matching TRBD2. Germline V CDR1 and CDR2: MNHEY, SMNVEV (reference sequence). V gave up 9 bases and J gave up 2 bases; unmatched junction bases: 12. The CDR3 consists of 16 residues. CDR3 coding DNA: TGTGCCAGTCAGGGAGCCACTAGCGGGACGCAAGAGACCCAGTACTTC. Amino acids: CASQGATSGTQETQYF.

The rearrangement uses TRBV7-9 and TRBJ2-5; D remains ambiguous. There are 12 residues in the CDR3. The V gene lost 2 bases and the J gene lost 3 bases, with 4 bases spanning the gap. Germline V gene sequence: CDR1 SEHNR, CDR2 FQNEAQ (reference sequence). The CDR3 region is CASSLLEETQYF. In DNA, the CDR3 is TGTGCCAGCAGCTTACTAGAAGAGACCCAGTACTTC.

The genes are TRBV30 and TRBJ2-1; TRBD2 agrees at 12 bases. With 6 bases clipped from V and 0 bases from J, the junction kept 15 bases outside the gene matches. The CDR3 sequence is 19 residues long. Germline CDR1 and CDR2: GTSNPN and SVGIG (reference sequence). CDR3 DNA: TGTGCCTGTCGACTGCATGGACTAGCGGGAAGAAACTCCTACAATGAGCAGTTCTTC. It codes for CACRLHGLAGRNSYNEQFF.

The V and J genes are TRBV18 and TRBJ1-1; TRBD1 matches 7 bases. Trimming removed 3 bases from V and 6 bases from J; junction bases left unmatched: 4. CDR3 length: 13 residues. Germline V gene sequence: CDR1 KGHSH, CDR2 LQKENI. CDR3 sequence reads: CASSPATGAEAFF. CDR3 bases: TGTGCCAGCTCACCCGCAACAGGGGCTGAAGCTTTCTTT.

This chain links TRBV5-1 with TRBJ2-7; 7 nucleotides align to TRBD2. The germline CDR1 and CDR2 sequences are SGHRS and YFSETQ. V trimming: 4 bases; J trimming: 3 bases; junction bases outside the gene matches: 7. The CDR3 is 14 amino acids. The CDR3 region has the DNA TGCGCCAGCAGCCCCCTGGAGCGGGGCTACGAGCAGTACTTC. This gives the protein CASSPLERGYEQYF.

The chain couples TRBV7-2 to TRBJ2-7, with D perhaps matching TRBD2 (6 bases). CDR1 is SGHTA and CDR2 is FQGNSA in the germline V gene. Trimming removed 3 bases from V and 9 bases from J, with 18 bases in between. This CDR3 region has 14 residues. The CDR3: CASSLLGLEKVQYF. The CDR3 DNA follows: TGTGCCAGCAGCTTGCTGGGACTGGAAAAAGTGCAGTACTTC.

CDR3 coding DNA: TGTGCCAGCACCACGAGCTCTGGGGCCAACGTCCTGACTTTC. Translation gives CASTTSSGANVLTF. The chain carries TRBV27 and TRBJ2-6; D gene ambiguous. The CDR3 has 14 amino acids. V gave up 7 bases and J gave up 0 bases, with 7 bases separating them. CDR1 and CDR2 (germline): MNHEY, SMNVEV (reference sequence).

This clone was detected only a few times. The chain combines TRBV7-9 with TRBJ1-3, with TRBD1 matching 7 bases. The CDR3 extends over 16 amino acids. Looked up from germline, CDR1 is SEHNR and CDR2 is FQNEAQ (reference sequence). The trim removed 2 bases at V and 0 bases at J, leaving 4 bases unmatched. As DNA, the CDR3 is TGTGCCAGCAGCTTAAGTGACAGGGTCTCTGGAAACACCATATATTTT. Residues: CASSLSDRVSGNTIYF. Full variable domain (outside the CDR3, taken from reference TRBV7-9 and TRBJ1-3): DTGVSQNPRHKITKRGQNVTFRCDPISEHNRLYWYRQTLGQGPEFLTYFQNEAQLEKSRLLSDRFSAERPKGSFSTLEIQRTEQGDSAMYLCASSLSDRVSGNTIYFGEGSWLTVV.

The V gene is TRBV19, the J gene TRBJ1-1; 9 bases match TRBD1. From germline, CDR1 is LNHDA and CDR2 SQIVND (reference sequence). This CDR3 is built from 14 residues. Trimming removed 5 bases from V and 4 bases from J; junction bases left unmatched: 5. The chain's CDR3 is CASSPDRGGTEAFF. CDR3 coding DNA: TGTGCCAGTAGTCCCGACAGGGGGGGCACTGAAGCTTTCTTT. Together with reference TRBV19 and TRBJ1-1, the CDR3 gives the full variable domain: DGGITQSPKYLFRKEGQNVTLSCEQNLNHDAMYWYRQDPGQGLRLIYYSQIVNDFQKGDIAEGYSVSREKKESFPLTVTSAQKNPTAFYLCASSPDRGGTEAFFGQGTRLTVV.

The J gene is TRBJ2-1, the V gene TRBV19, with TRBD2 matching 10 bases. CDR1 and CDR2 from the germline V gene are LNHDA and SQIVND (reference sequence). V shed 3 bases and J 2 bases; nucleotides not matched to a gene: 4. The CDR3 is 16 amino acids. The CDR3 spells CASSIGTSGAYNEQFF. CDR3 sequence (DNA): TGTGCCAGTAGTATCGGAACTAGCGGGGCCTACAATGAGCAGTTCTTC. The entire variable domain, with the rest obtained from reference TRBV19 and TRBJ2-1, is as follows: DGGITQSPKYLFRKEGQNVTLSCEQNLNHDAMYWYRQDPGQGLRLIYYSQIVNDFQKGDIAEGYSVSREKKESFPLTVTSAQKNPTAFYLCASSIGTSGAYNEQFFGPGTRLTVL.

A few counts support this clone. This sequence joins TRBV5-1 and TRBJ2-6; tentative D call: TRBD2 (5 bases). From germline, CDR1 is SGHRS and CDR2 YFSETQ. The length of the CDR3 is 18 residues. Trimming took off 4 bases at V and 2 bases at J, with 19 bases between the two ends. The chain's CDR3 is CASSPGRDGLAGANVLTF. For the CDR3, the DNA is TGCGCCAGCAGCCCGGGGAGAGACGGTCTAGCTGGGGCCAACGTCCTGACTTTC.

The V and J genes are TRBV3-1 (or the pseudogene TRBV3-2) and TRBJ2-7; D is uncertain. The V gene lost 0 bases and the J gene lost 6 bases, with 9 bases spanning the gap. Germline V gene sequence: CDR1 LGHDT, CDR2 YNNKEL (reference sequence). This CDR3 spans 13 amino acids. CDR3 region: CASSQEFYSEQYF. The CDR3 DNA reads as TGTGCCAGCAGCCAAGAATTTTACTCCGAGCAGTACTTC.

This clone was observed a handful of times. The rearrangement uses TRBV28 and TRBJ2-7; TRBD1 aligns across 9 bases. The CDR3 is made up of 14 amino acids. Germline CDR1 MDHEN, CDR2 SYDVKM. V shed 9 bases and J 6 bases; nucleotides not matched to a gene: 12. The CDR3 reads CASTLGQGRGEQYF. The CDR3, as DNA: TGTGCCAGTACCTTAGGACAGGGGCGAGGCGAGCAGTACTTC.

The chain employs TRBV6-1 and TRBJ1-2; 10 nucleotides match TRBD1. Germline V gene lookup returns CDR1 MNHNS and CDR2 SASEGT. Trimming at V came to 3 bases and at J to 4 bases, leaving 14 bases not matched to a gene. The CDR3 length is 18 residues. This CDR3 reads CASSEPPLPGQGTYGYTF. CDR3 sequence (DNA): TGTGCCAGCAGTGAGCCCCCGCTCCCGGGACAGGGGACCTATGGCTACACCTTC.

The V gene is TRBV27, the J gene TRBJ2-7; TRBD2 is a possible D gene (5 bases). Trimming removed 2 bases at V and 0 bases at J, with 11 bases between. The CDR3 consists of 15 residues. Germline V gives CDR1 MNHEY, CDR2 SMNVEV (reference sequence). The CDR3 coding sequence is TGTGCCAGCAGTTTAGTAGCGAGCCCCTCCTACGAGCAGTACTTC. Translation: CASSLVASPSYEQYF.

The chain links TRBV7-6 to TRBJ2-5, with 7 positions matching TRBD1. The CDR3 consists of 15 residues. Germline loops: CDR1 SGHVS, CDR2 FNYEAQ. With V trimmed by 5 bases and J by 0 bases, 6 bases remained unmatched. The CDR3: CASSPGTANQETQYF. CDR3 DNA: TGTGCCAGCAGCCCCGGGACAGCGAACCAAGAGACCCAGTACTTC. The variable domain in full, completed from reference TRBV7-6 and TRBJ2-5, reads GAGVSQSPRYKVTKRGQDVALRCDPISGHVSLYWYRQALGQGPEFLTYFNYEAQQDKSGLPNDRFSAERPEGSISTLTIQRTEQRDSAMYRCASSPGTANQETQYFGPGTRLLVL.

This chain uses TRBV5-1 with TRBJ1-1; 9 positions match TRBD1. V lost 4 bases and J lost 0; bases outside the gene matches: 7. Germline values: CDR1 SGHRS, CDR2 YFSETQ. This CDR3 comprises 16 residues. CDR3 DNA sequence: TGCGCCAGCAGCCTACAGGGGGCGAGCATGAACACTGAAGCTTTCTTT. This gives the protein CASSLQGASMNTEAFF.

The count of this clone is one. The chain combines TRBV7-9 with TRBJ2-3; 8 bases match TRBD1. The CDR3 is 15 amino acids. V gave up 8 bases and J gave up 2 bases; unmatched junction bases: 9. CDR1 and CDR2 (germline): SEHNR, FQNEAQ (reference sequence). This CDR3 reads CASCQGAWVTDTQYF. CDR3 nucleotides: TGTGCCAGCTGCCAGGGGGCCTGGGTCACAGATACGCAGTATTTT.

The V gene is TRBV6-5, the J gene TRBJ1-5, with a tentative D call TRBD1 (5 bases). The V and J ends lost 0 bases and 7 bases respectively, with 10 bases between them. This CDR3 has 14 amino acids. Germline loops: CDR1 MNHEY, CDR2 SVGAGI. The CDR3 protein is CASSYSGGRQPQHF. The DNA of the CDR3 is TGTGCCAGCAGTTACTCCGGGGGGAGACAGCCCCAGCATTTT.

The count of this clone is one. This rearrangement joins TRBV3-1 (or the pseudogene TRBV3-2) to TRBJ1-4; the D gene is possibly TRBD1 (6 bases). The CDR3 has 14 residues. V lost 4 bases, J lost 8 bases, and 14 bases lay in between. Germline V gene data show CDR1 as LGHDT and CDR2 as YNNKEL (reference sequence). CDR3 sequence: CASSLQGVAEKLFF. The CDR3 region has the DNA TGTGCCAGCAGCCTACAGGGAGTAGCGGAAAAACTGTTTTTT.

A single count supports this clone. The CDR3 DNA is TGTGCCATCAACACAGGGGTCCTGAACACTGAAGCTTTCTTT. It encodes CAINTGVLNTEAFF. This chain uses TRBV10-3 with TRBJ1-1; 7 nucleotides agree with TRBD1. This CDR3 comprises 14 residues. The V and J ends lost 7 bases and 0 bases, in that order; junction bases with no gene match: 5. The germline V gene encodes CDR1 ENHRY and CDR2 SYGVKD.

The V call is TRBV4-3, the J call TRBJ1-2; the match to TRBD1 covers 9 bases. The CDR3 has 14 amino acids. V dropped 4 bases and J dropped 4; count of bases not matched to a gene: 4. The germline V gene has CDR1 LGHNA and CDR2 YSLEER. The CDR3 loop reads CASSPQGAVYGYTF. The CDR3 bases are TGCGCCAGCAGCCCACAGGGGGCCGTCTATGGCTACACCTTC.

This chain links TRBV28 with TRBJ2-4; D is perhaps TRBD2 (6 bases). The germline gives CDR1 MDHEN, CDR2 SYDVKM. V dropped 8 bases and J dropped 1 base, with 18 bases sitting between them. CDR3 length equals 16 residues. CDR3 amino acids: CASAKWRDPAKNIQYF. In DNA form, the CDR3 reads TGTGCCAGCGCCAAGTGGCGGGACCCCGCCAAAAACATTCAGTACTTC.

Turning to this clone: Sequence at one end of the junction differs from germline and may be a read error. The V gene is TRBV10-3, the J gene TRBJ2-7; D perhaps matches TRBD2 (7 bases). The CDR3 sequence is 12 residues long. Germline lookup yields CDR1 ENHRY and CDR2 SYGVKD. The CDR3 here is CAISESAGASRF. As DNA, the CDR3 is TGTGCCATCAGTGAGTCGGCGGGGGCGAGCAGGTTC.

This clone was seen once. The chain links TRBV12-3 or TRBV12-4 to TRBJ1-3; D might be TRBD1 (5 bases). Trimming shortened V by 3 bases and J by 3 bases, and 6 bases separated the two germline ends. The CDR3 extends over 13 amino acids. CDR3 in DNA: TGTGCCAGCAGTTTGCAGGGTGGAAACACCATATATTTT. It is translated as CASSLQGGNTIYF.

This clone showed up just once. The chain combines TRBV6-2 or TRBV6-3 with TRBJ2-7, with 7 bases aligning to TRBD1. The CDR3 contains 15 residues. Germline V gives CDR1 MNHEY, CDR2 SVGEGT. Trimming at V came to 2 bases and at J to 2 bases, leaving 6 bases not matched to a gene. The CDR3 nucleotides read TGTGCCAGCAGTTACGAGACAGGGAACACCTACGAGCAGTACTTC. It codes for CASSYETGNTYEQYF.

The chain recombines TRBV7-2 with TRBJ2-1; D is ambiguous. The CDR3 length is 13 residues. CDR1 and CDR2 (germline): SGHTA, FQGNSA. V was shortened by 0 bases and J by 12 bases, with 12 bases between the two germline ends. This CDR3 is CASSLAPVGGQFF. Here the CDR3 DNA reads TGTGCCAGCAGCTTAGCGCCGGTAGGCGGGCAGTTCTTC.

The CDR3 spells CASQSGSETQYF. CDR3 sequence (DNA): TGTGCCAGCCAAAGCGGGAGTGAGACCCAGTACTTC. This rearrangement joins TRBV19 to TRBJ2-5; 8 bases align to TRBD2. Germline-derived CDR1 and CDR2 are LNHDA and SQIVND (reference sequence). V dropped 9 bases and J dropped 5; count of bases not matched to a gene: 5. The CDR3 is 12 residues long.

The rearrangement joins TRBV19 to TRBJ1-2; 12 bases agree with TRBD1. The CDR3 runs to 16 residues. Germline V gene sequence: CDR1 LNHDA, CDR2 SQIVND (reference sequence). Trimming removed 7 bases from V and 3 bases from J; junction bases left unmatched: 9. CDR3: CASTTGTGGIYYGYTF. CDR3 in DNA: TGTGCCAGTACAACCGGGACAGGGGGCATCTACTATGGCTACACCTTC.

This sequence joins TRBV11-1 and TRBJ2-3; a weak D match, TRBD2 (5 bases). V lost 5 bases, J lost 1 base, and 13 bases lay in between. The CDR3 is 15 amino acids. Germline lookup yields CDR1 SGHAT and CDR2 FQDESV (reference sequence). CDR3 DNA: TGTGCCAGCAGCAGACCTAGCTCACGCACAGATACGCAGTATTTT. Its translation: CASSRPSSRTDTQYF.